The following is a T cell receptor (beta chain) sequence with its context. The antigen is not known. Assay execution proceeded at the deep level. For sorted subsets, roughly 210 ng DNA per replicate equaled approximately 30,000 T cell genomes. Sequenced by immunoSEQ multiplex PCR; TCRdb stores in-frame clones only, minus some. Of roughly 1,500,000 clones detected, under 99% appear once; the ten largest clones hold about 0.42%. The CDR3 consists of 11 residues. V lost 2 bases and J 3 bases, leaving 5 bases between the germline ends. Germline CDR1 and CDR2: SQVTM and ANQGSEA. The data originate from a study of shared clonotypes between healthy human individuals. Study-level points and caveats: Naive subsets usually exceeded memory subsets in estimated richness. Sharing of clonotypes among donors was expected to vary with sequencing depth.

This receptor was taken from a man between 25 and 39 years old in good health. V is TRBV29-1 and J is TRBJ2-7; D gene uncertain. Sequencing was done on a sample of naive CD4+ T cells sorted from blood. The sample's subset: CD45RA+ positively selected. The CDR3 coding sequence is TGCAGCGTTGAACCACACTACGAGCAGTACTTC. It codes for CSVEPHYEQYF.